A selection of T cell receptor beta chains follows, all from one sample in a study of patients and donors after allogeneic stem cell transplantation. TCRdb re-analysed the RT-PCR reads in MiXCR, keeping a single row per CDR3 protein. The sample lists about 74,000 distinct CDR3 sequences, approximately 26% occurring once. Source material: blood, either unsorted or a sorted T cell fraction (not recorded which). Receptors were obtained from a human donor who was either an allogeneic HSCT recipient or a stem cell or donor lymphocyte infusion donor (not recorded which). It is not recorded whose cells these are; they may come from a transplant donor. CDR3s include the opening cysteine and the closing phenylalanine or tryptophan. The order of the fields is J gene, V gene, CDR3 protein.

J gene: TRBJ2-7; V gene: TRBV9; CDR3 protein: CASSVGGSYEQYF
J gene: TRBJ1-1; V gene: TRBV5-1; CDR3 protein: CASSWRDSEAFF
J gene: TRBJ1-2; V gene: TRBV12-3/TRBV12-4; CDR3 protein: CASSLGGQYGYTF
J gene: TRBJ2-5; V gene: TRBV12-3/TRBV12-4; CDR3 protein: CASSLEAGGNQETQYF
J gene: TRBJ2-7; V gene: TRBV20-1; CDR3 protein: CSASFLAAASSYEQYF
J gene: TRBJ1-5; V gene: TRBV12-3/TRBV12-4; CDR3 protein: CASSYREWGFIVGPYSNQPQHF
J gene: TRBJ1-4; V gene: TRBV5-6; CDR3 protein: CASSLATRTPEKLFF
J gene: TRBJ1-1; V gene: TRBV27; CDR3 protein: CASSLPGDPEAFF
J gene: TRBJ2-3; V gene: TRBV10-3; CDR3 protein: CAISGTSQTDTQYF
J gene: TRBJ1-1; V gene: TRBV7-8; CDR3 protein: CASSADRGREAFF
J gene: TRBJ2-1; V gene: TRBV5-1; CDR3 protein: CASSLDISGGYNEQFF
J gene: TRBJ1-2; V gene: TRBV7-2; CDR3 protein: CAISTPNRDGYTF
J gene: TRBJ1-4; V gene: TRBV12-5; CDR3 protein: CASGRGQGSEKLFF
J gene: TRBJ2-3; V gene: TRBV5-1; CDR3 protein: CASSFHTDTQYF
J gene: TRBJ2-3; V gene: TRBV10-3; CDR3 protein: CAISVGSTDTQYF
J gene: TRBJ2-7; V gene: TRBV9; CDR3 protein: CASSVATVGEQYF
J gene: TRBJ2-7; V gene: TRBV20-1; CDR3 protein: CSADRSGKGEQYF
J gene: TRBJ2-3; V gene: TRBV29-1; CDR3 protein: CSVEGIRTDTQYF